These 28 T cell receptor beta chains were all obtained from the same sample, sequenced in a study of T-cell memory formation after mild COVID-19. TCRdb reprocessed the 5' RACE reads with MiXCR, giving one entry per CDR3 protein. This sample yields hundreds of thousands of distinct CDR3 sequences, of which about an eighth are seen a single time; approximately 20% belongs to the top ten. Sequencing was performed on PBMCs or a T cell subset sorted from them (not recorded which). The receptors originated from a man between 18 and 35 years old who had mild COVID-19 (a few samples of this study predate the infection). Cell type and time point are not known.

The chain carries TRBV7-9 and TRBJ2-2; possible D gene TRBD2, 6 bases. CDR1 and CDR2 from the germline V gene are SEHNR and FQNEAQ (reference sequence). The V end lost 5 bases, the J end lost 7 bases, and 20 bases lay between the germline ends. This CDR3 is 16 amino acids long. CDR3 in amino acids: CASSPAAEGRIGELFF. In nucleotides, the CDR3 is TGTGCCAGCAGCCCGGCGGCGGAGGGGAGGATCGGGGAGCTGTTTTTT. The full variable domain, rest sourced from reference TRBV7-9 and TRBJ2-2, is DTGVSQNPRHKITKRGQNVTFRCDPISEHNRLYWYRQTLGQGPEFLTYFQNEAQLEKSRLLSDRFSAERPKGSFSTLEIQRTEQGDSAMYLCASSPAAEGRIGELFFGEGSRLTVL.

The V and J genes are TRBV5-4 and TRBJ2-2; the match to TRBD2 covers 14 bases. Looked up from germline, CDR1 is SGHNT and CDR2 is YYREEE (reference sequence). This CDR3 region has 18 residues. The J segment lost 0 bases and the V segment lost 2 bases, leaving 3 bases of the junction unmatched. CDR3: CASSLGTSGGPNTGELFF. In DNA form, the CDR3 reads TGTGCCAGCAGCTTAGGGACTAGCGGGGGACCGAACACCGGGGAGCTGTTTTTT.

The chain couples TRBV6-2 or TRBV6-3 to TRBJ2-3; D possibly corresponds to TRBD2 (6 bases). Germline V gene lookup returns CDR1 MNHEY and CDR2 SVGEGT. The CDR3 sequence is 17 residues long. Trimming removed 6 bases at V and 1 base at J, with 20 bases between. The CDR3 nucleotides read TGTGCCAGCAGATATGCTCGTGTGTGGGGGGGCACAGATACGCAGTATTTT. It translates to CASRYARVWGGTDTQYF.

The CDR3 protein is CASSLHRGVDTEAFF. In DNA form, the CDR3 reads TGTGCCAGCAGCCTACATCGGGGGGTGGACACTGAAGCTTTCTTT. V and J are TRBV7-2 and TRBJ1-1; D possibly corresponds to TRBD1 (5 bases). In germline, CDR1 is SGHTA, CDR2 FQGNSA. V was clipped by 5 bases and J by 3 bases, with 16 bases between them. This CDR3 region has 15 residues.

This clonotype appeared many times. This chain links TRBV4-3 with TRBJ1-3; no reliable D call. The V end was cut by 4 bases, the J end by 2 bases, with 6 bases between. Germline loops: CDR1 LGHNA, CDR2 YSLEER. The CDR3 covers 13 residues. CDR3 residues: CASSLGPGNTIYF. CDR3 nucleotide sequence: TGCGCCAGCAGCCTGGGCCCTGGAAACACCATATATTTT.

This clonotype was seen repeatedly, ten times or more. The chain couples TRBV4-1 to TRBJ1-1; D possibly corresponds to TRBD1 (5 bases). This CDR3 has 13 amino acids. Germline CDR1 is MGHRA and CDR2 is YSYEKL. V was cut by 5 bases and J by 11 bases, with 18 bases left in between. The DNA for the CDR3 is TGCGCCAGCAGCGACCTTTGGGGCCACGGGGCTTTCTTT. Its translation: CASSDLWGHGAFF.

This chain joins TRBV12-3 or TRBV12-4 and TRBJ2-1, with D possibly matching TRBD2 (7 bases). The CDR3 runs to 15 residues. Trimming pared 5 bases from V and 3 bases from J, leaving 14 bases between. CDR3 nucleotide sequence: TGTGCCAGCAGTATCGGGGGGCCTTTCTACAATGAGCAGTTCTTC. Translating gives CASSIGGPFYNEQFF.

In this sample, this clonotype turned up a few times. V is TRBV20-1 and J is TRBJ1-1; no clear D. The CDR3 contains 12 residues. The V gene's germline CDR1 is DFQATT and CDR2 SNEGSKA (reference sequence). Between the trimmed V and J ends, which lost 2 bases and 11 bases, there was a span of 15 bases. The CDR3 DNA sequence: TGCAGTGCTAGACGAGCCGCCGGGCCCGCTTTCTTT. Translated, it gives CSARRAAGPAFF.

This clonotype was seen repeatedly, ten times or more. The rearrangement links TRBV29-1 to TRBJ1-2; no definite D call. V was clipped by 7 bases and J by 0 bases, with 21 bases between them. CDR1 and CDR2 (germline): SQVTM, ANQGSEA. The CDR3 loop spans 16 amino acids. The CDR3 DNA sequence: TGCAGCGCGTACGACCCGGGGTTAAGATCTAACTATGGCTACACCTTC. It codes for CSAYDPGLRSNYGYTF.

The chain carries TRBV12-3 or TRBV12-4 and TRBJ2-1; D is perhaps TRBD2 (5 bases). Deletions cut 6 bases from V and 2 bases from J, with 20 bases between. CDR3 length: 17 residues. CDR3 residues: CASSPSAGRSPYNEQFF. The CDR3 DNA is TGTGCCAGCAGCCCGTCCGCGGGCCGGAGTCCCTACAATGAGCAGTTCTTC.

In nucleotides, the CDR3 is TGTGCCAGCAGTTTTGGAGCGGCGGGGGGCCCGGAGACCCAGTACTTC. Amino acids: CASSFGAAGGPETQYF. The rearrangement joins TRBV12-3 or TRBV12-4 to TRBJ2-5; 8 nucleotides agree with TRBD2. The CDR3 totals 16 residues. V dropped 3 bases and J dropped 5; count of bases not matched to a gene: 11.

This clonotype has just a few counts. CDR3 nucleotides: TGCAGTGCTAGTCCACAGGGGGCGAACACTGAAGCTTTCTTT. Translated: CSASPQGANTEAFF. This chain links TRBV20-1 with TRBJ1-1, with 9 bases fitting TRBD1. The V gene end was trimmed by 3 bases and the J gene end by 1 base; junction bases not matched to a gene: 3. CDR3 length equals 14 residues. The V gene's germline CDR1 is DFQATT and CDR2 SNEGSKA (reference sequence).

This clonotype turned up a few times. J is TRBJ2-5 and V is TRBV6-2 or TRBV6-3; D is ambiguous. The CDR3 sequence is 15 residues long. Trimming removed 2 bases at V and 4 bases at J, with 14 bases between. Per germline, CDR1 MNHEY and CDR2 SVGEGT. The CDR3 loop reads CASSYGRFTGETQYF. The CDR3 region has the DNA TGTGCCAGCAGTTACGGAAGGTTTACGGGAGAGACCCAGTACTTC.

This clonotype has a count of ten or more. The J gene is TRBJ2-1, the V gene TRBV12-3 or TRBV12-4; no clear D. CDR3 length: 12 amino acids. V shed 6 bases and J shed 7 bases, with 10 bases lying between them. CDR3 nucleotide sequence: TGTGCCAGCAGCCGAGTAGGGAATGAGCAGTTCTTC. Residues: CASSRVGNEQFF.

The chain has TRBV6-2 or TRBV6-3 and TRBJ2-7, with a tentative D call TRBD1 (6 bases). The CDR3 has 11 amino acids. Germline CDR1 MNHEY, CDR2 SVGEGT. V was clipped by 4 bases and J by 9 bases, with 10 bases between them. CDR3 region: CASSSTGVQYV. CDR3 nucleotide sequence: TGTGCCAGCAGTTCGACAGGCGTGCAGTACGTC.

The chain carries TRBV6-5 and TRBJ2-1, with D perhaps given as TRBD1 or TRBD2 (5 bases each). This CDR3 has 14 amino acids. V was pared by 1 base and J by 9 bases, with 13 bases between. Germline CDR1 and CDR2: MNHEY and SVGAGI. The CDR3 nucleotides read TGTGCCAGCAGTTACTGGGGCCCGGCGGGTGAGCAGTTCTTC. Protein product: CASSYWGPAGEQFF.

This clonotype was recorded at least ten times. The chain recombines TRBV12-3 or TRBV12-4 with TRBJ1-5, with D uncertain. The CDR3 spans 13 residues. Deletions cut 5 bases from V and 2 bases from J, with 7 bases between. The CDR3 region is CASSERGNQPQHF. The CDR3 DNA reads as TGTGCCAGCAGTGAACGGGGCAATCAGCCCCAGCATTTT.

This clonotype has more than one count but fewer than ten. The chain couples TRBV7-2 to TRBJ2-7; 8 bases are a match to TRBD1. The CDR3 consists of 15 residues. CDR1 is SGHTA, CDR2 FQGNSA, per germline. Trimming removed 6 bases from V and 2 bases from J; junction bases left unmatched: 9. CDR3 residues: CASRYTGGSAYEQYF. Written as DNA, the CDR3 is TGTGCCAGCAGGTACACAGGGGGTTCAGCCTACGAGCAGTACTTC.

The chain joins TRBV20-1 to TRBJ1-5; 7 bases are a match to TRBD1. CDR3 size: 13 residues. The V and J ends lost 3 bases and 5 bases, in that order; junction bases with no gene match: 4. Germline lookup yields CDR1 DFQATT and CDR2 SNEGSKA (reference sequence). CDR3 region: CSASLQGDQPQHF. The CDR3 DNA reads as TGCAGTGCTAGCCTGCAGGGGGATCAGCCCCAGCATTTT.

The rearrangement joins TRBV20-1 to TRBJ2-7, with 9 bases fitting TRBD1. Germline assignment: CDR1 DFQATT and CDR2 SNEGSKA (reference sequence). The CDR3 is 14 residues long. V dropped 3 bases and J dropped 1; count of bases not matched to a gene: 4. CDR3 sequence (DNA): TGCAGTGCTAGCGAGACAGGGGGTTCCTACGAGCAGTACTTC. Translation: CSASETGGSYEQYF.

This rearrangement joins TRBV5-1 to TRBJ2-2; D ambiguous. The length of the CDR3 is 14 residues. The V and J ends lost 0 bases and 3 bases respectively, with 6 bases between them. The germline gives CDR1 SGHRS, CDR2 YFSETQ. CDR3 nucleotide sequence: TGCGCCAGCAGCTTGGATCTGTACACCGGGGAGCTGTTTTTT. The encoded protein is CASSLDLYTGELFF.

This clonotype was seen a handful of times. This chain links TRBV2 with TRBJ2-5, with TRBD1 matching over 7 bases. The CDR3 is 15 residues long. The J segment lost 4 bases and the V segment lost 8 bases, leaving 13 bases of the junction unmatched. Germline lookup yields CDR1 SNHLY and CDR2 FYNNEI. In DNA, the CDR3 is TGTGCCAGCCTAGCCGGGACAGCAGTTTCAGAGACCCAGTACTTC. Translating it yields CASLAGTAVSETQYF.

This clonotype was observed a few times. The gene calls are TRBV20-1 and TRBJ1-2; TRBD1 matches 7 bases. The V segment lost 4 bases and the J segment 7 bases; nucleotides outside the gene matches: 9. This CDR3 is 13 amino acids long. Germline values: CDR1 DFQATT, CDR2 SNEGSKA (reference sequence). The CDR3: CSATTGTTRGYTF. CDR3 DNA: TGCAGTGCTACGACAGGGACCACCCGTGGCTACACCTTC.

This clonotype has just a few counts. This chain joins TRBV4-3 and TRBJ2-1; 12 nucleotides match TRBD1. The CDR3 is 15 residues long. Trimming removed 1 base from V and 7 bases from J; junction bases left unmatched: 2. In germline, CDR1 is LGHNA, CDR2 YSLEER. This CDR3 is CASSQGDRGHNEQFF. CDR3 DNA sequence: TGCGCCAGCAGCCAAGGGGACAGGGGGCATAATGAGCAGTTCTTC.

This clonotype was seen repeatedly, ten times or more. The gene calls are TRBV12-3 or TRBV12-4 and TRBJ1-1; no clear D gene. V lost 5 bases, J lost 2 bases, and 9 bases lay in between. The CDR3 spans 13 residues. Written as DNA, the CDR3 is TGTGCCAGCAGTACCTCAGATAACACTGAAGCTTTCTTT. Its protein is CASSTSDNTEAFF.

V and J are TRBV7-9 and TRBJ2-3, with D perhaps being TRBD1 or TRBD2 (6 bases each). Germline CDR1 is SEHNR and CDR2 is FQNEAQ (reference sequence). V was trimmed by 2 bases and J by 4 bases, leaving 10 bases between them. This CDR3 spans 14 amino acids. As DNA, the CDR3 is TGTGCCAGCAGCTTAACGGGGGCTTCAGATACGCAGTATTTT. Its protein product is CASSLTGASDTQYF.

This clonotype came up a few times. CDR3 bases: TGCGCCAGCAGCCAAGTGTCAGGGGGCAACCACGAGCAGTACTTC. It yields the protein CASSQVSGGNHEQYF. This chain connects TRBV4-1 to TRBJ2-7; 8 bases fit TRBD1. The J segment lost 5 bases and the V segment lost 1 base, leaving 7 bases of the junction unmatched. This CDR3 has 15 amino acids. CDR1 and CDR2 from the germline V gene are MGHRA and YSYEKL.

This chain uses TRBV7-3 with TRBJ1-5, with D tentatively TRBD1 (5 bases). V was pared by 6 bases and J by 7 bases, with 16 bases between. Per germline, CDR1 SGHTA and CDR2 FQGTGA. This CDR3 has 14 residues. CDR3 sequence reads: CASRPIRGGQPQHF. CDR3 bases: TGTGCCAGCAGGCCCATTAGGGGCGGACAGCCCCAGCATTTT.